At least ten counts were recorded for the clone carrying this TCR beta chain. V was trimmed by 5 bases and J by 6 bases, leaving 11 bases between them. Germline values: CDR1 GTSNPN, CDR2 SVGIG (reference sequence). The CDR3 loop spans 13 amino acids. This record belongs to a study of immune heterogeneity within non-small cell lung tumors. Bulk tumor genomic DNA served as template, at 600 ng per sample. Doctors removed several biopsies from each primary tumor during surgery, keeping them far apart. It was patients with untreated, newly diagnosed non-small cell lung cancer who underwent curative surgery. In a multiplex PCR, 32 V and 13 J primers amplified TCR beta CDR3. Each CDR3 protein gets one entry after TCRdb re-called the multiplex PCR reads with MiXCR. Of some 21,000 distinct CDR3 sequences in the sample, around 30% were seen once.

This receptor was taken from a man aged 40-50 years with non-small cell lung cancer. This rearrangement joins TRBV30 to TRBJ1-6; possibly TRBD1 for D (5 bases). Sequencing was carried out using lung tumor tissue. CDR3 nucleotides: TGTGCCTGGGCGCGACAGACTAATTCACCCCTCCACTTT. Translation: CAWARQTNSPLHF. Full variable domain (missing parts from reference TRBV30 and TRBJ1-6): SQTIHQWPATLVQPVGSPLSLECTVEGTSNPNLYWYRQAAGRGLQLLFYSVGIGQISSEVPQNLSASRPQDRQFILSSKKLLLSDSGFYLCAWARQTNSPLHFGNGTRLTVT.